The clone carrying this TCR beta chain was seen more than once but under ten times. One base away lies a much larger clone, so this may be a sequencing read error. The data were taken from a study of molecular identifiers for immune sequencing clone quantification. V was pared by 6 bases and J by 7 bases, with 18 bases between. The CDR3 loop spans 15 amino acids. Germline V gene sequence: CDR1 MNHEY, CDR2 SVGAGI. TCRdb fed the PCR reads into MiXCR, producing one record per CDR3 protein. The data contain some 320,000 distinct CDR3 sequences, about 22% of them singletons. The sample consisted of naive CD8+ T cells from blood, with Jurkat cell RNA spiked in. Subset specified: FACS-sorted CD8+CD4-CCR7+CD45RA+ naive T cells. This TCR was recovered from a human donor in good health. Some libraries in this study had Jurkat cell RNA spiked in. The chain couples TRBV6-5 to TRBJ2-2, with D maybe TRBD1 (5 bases). The CDR3: CASSYASKGIGELFF. The CDR3 bases are TGTGCCAGCAGCTATGCCAGCAAGGGGATCGGGGAGCTGTTTTTT.